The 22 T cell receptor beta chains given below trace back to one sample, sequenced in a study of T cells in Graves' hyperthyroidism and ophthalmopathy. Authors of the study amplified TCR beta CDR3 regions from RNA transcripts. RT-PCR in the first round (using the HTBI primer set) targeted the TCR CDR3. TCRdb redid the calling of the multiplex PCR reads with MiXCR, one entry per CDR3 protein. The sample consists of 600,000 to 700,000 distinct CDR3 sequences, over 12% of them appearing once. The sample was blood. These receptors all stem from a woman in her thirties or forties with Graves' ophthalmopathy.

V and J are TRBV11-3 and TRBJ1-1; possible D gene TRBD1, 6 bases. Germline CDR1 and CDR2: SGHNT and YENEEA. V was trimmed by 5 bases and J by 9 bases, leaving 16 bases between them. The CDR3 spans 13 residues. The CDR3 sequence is CASSRQGNTKAFF. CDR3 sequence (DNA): TGTGCCAGCAGCCGGCAGGGGAATACTAAAGCTTTCTTT.

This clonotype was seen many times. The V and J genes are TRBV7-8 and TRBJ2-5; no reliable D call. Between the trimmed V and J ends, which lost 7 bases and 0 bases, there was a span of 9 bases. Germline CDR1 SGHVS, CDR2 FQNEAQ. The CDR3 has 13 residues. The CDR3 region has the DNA TGTGCCAGCACTTACCTTTACCAAGAGACCCAGTACTTC. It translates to CASTYLYQETQYF.

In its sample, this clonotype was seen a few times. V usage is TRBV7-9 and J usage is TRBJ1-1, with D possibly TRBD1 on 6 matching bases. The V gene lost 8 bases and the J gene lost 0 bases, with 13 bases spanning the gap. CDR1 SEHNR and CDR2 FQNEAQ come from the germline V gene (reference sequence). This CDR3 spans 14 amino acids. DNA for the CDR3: TGTGCCAGCTTAGGACAGAGCCTGAACACTGAAGCTTTCTTT. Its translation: CASLGQSLNTEAFF.

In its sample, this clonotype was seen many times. CDR3 protein: CASSPHSSTGNMWYTEAFF. The CDR3 DNA follows: TGTGCCAGCAGCCCCCACAGCTCGACAGGGAATATGTGGTACACTGAAGCTTTCTTT. The genes are TRBV11-1 and TRBJ1-1; 7 nucleotides align to TRBD1. Germline CDR1 reads SGHAT; CDR2 reads FQDESV (reference sequence). CDR3 size: 19 residues. V shed 5 bases, J shed 3 bases, and the junction held 21 bases outside the gene matches.

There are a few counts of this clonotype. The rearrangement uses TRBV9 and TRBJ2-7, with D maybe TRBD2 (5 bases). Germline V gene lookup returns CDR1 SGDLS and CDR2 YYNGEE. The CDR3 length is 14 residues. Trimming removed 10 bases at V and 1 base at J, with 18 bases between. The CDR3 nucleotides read TGTGCCCGTTCCTTTAAGGGAGCGTCCTACGAGCAGTACTTC. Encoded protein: CARSFKGASYEQYF.

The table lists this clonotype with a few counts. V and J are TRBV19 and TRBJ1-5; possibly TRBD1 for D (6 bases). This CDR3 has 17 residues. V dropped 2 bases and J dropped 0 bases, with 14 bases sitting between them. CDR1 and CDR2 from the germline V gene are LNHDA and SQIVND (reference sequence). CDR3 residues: CASSILHGGLSNQPQHF. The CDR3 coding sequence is TGTGCCAGTAGTATATTGCACGGGGGCCTTAGCAATCAGCCCCAGCATTTT.

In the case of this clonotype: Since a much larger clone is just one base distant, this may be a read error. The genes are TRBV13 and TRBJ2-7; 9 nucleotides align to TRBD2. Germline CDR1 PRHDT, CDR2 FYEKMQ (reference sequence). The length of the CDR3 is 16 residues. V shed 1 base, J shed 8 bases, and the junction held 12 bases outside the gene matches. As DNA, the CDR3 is TGTGCCAGCAGCTTAGCCGGCGGGAGGGCCCTTGGCCAGCAGTACTTC. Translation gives CASSLAGGRALGQQYF.

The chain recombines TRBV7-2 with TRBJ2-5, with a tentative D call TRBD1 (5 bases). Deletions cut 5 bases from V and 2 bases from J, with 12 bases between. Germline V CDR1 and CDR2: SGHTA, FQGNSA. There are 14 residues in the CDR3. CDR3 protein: CASSANRRQETQYF. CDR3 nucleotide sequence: TGTGCCAGCAGCGCAAACAGGAGACAAGAGACCCAGTACTTC.

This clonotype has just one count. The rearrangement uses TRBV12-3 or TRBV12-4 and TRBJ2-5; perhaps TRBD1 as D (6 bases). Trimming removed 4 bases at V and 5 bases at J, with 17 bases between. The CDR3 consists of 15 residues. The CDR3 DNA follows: TGTGCCAGCAGTTACGCGGTACGAGGGGGTGAGACCCAGTACTTC. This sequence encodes CASSYAVRGGETQYF.

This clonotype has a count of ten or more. Written as DNA, the CDR3 is TGTGCCAGCAGTGGCCCCCTCACATGGACAGGGCCCGATCAGCCCCAGCATTTT. The encoded protein is CASSGPLTWTGPDQPQHF. The genes are TRBV6-1 and TRBJ1-5, with TRBD1 matching 8 bases. The CDR3 has 18 residues. CDR1 MNHNS and CDR2 SASEGT come from the germline V gene. The V gene end was trimmed by 4 bases and the J gene end by 5 bases; junction bases not matched to a gene: 16.

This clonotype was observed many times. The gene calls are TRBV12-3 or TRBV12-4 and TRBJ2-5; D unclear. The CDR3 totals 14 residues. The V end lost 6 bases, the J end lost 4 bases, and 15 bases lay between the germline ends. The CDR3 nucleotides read TGTGCCAGCAGCTCGAATTGGGTTACAGAGACCCAGTACTTC. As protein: CASSSNWVTETQYF.

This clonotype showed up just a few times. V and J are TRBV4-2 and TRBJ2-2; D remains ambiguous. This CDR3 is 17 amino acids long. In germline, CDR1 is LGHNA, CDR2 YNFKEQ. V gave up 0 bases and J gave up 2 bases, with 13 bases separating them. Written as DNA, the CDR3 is TGTGCCAGCAGCCAAGAGGCTACCTCTATTAACACCGGGGAGCTGTTTTTT. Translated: CASSQEATSINTGELFF.

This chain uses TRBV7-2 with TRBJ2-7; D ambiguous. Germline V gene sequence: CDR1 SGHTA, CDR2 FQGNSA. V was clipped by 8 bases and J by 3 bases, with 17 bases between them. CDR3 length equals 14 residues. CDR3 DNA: TGTGCCAGCTCACATTCCGGACCTAACTACGAGCAGTACTTC. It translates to CASSHSGPNYEQYF.

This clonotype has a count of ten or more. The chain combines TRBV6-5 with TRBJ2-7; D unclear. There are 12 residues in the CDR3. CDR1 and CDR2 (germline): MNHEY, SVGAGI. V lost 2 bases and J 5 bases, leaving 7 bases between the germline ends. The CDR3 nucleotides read TGTGCCAGCAGTTACCTCGGCGACGAGCAGTACTTC. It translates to CASSYLGDEQYF.

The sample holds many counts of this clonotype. CDR3 DNA: TGTGCCAGCAGTTTAAATGGGGGCTACACCTTC. It translates to CASSLNGGYTF. The chain is built from TRBV12-3 or TRBV12-4 and TRBJ1-2; D remains ambiguous. The CDR3 extends over 11 amino acids. V lost 2 bases and J 8 bases, leaving 6 bases between the germline ends.

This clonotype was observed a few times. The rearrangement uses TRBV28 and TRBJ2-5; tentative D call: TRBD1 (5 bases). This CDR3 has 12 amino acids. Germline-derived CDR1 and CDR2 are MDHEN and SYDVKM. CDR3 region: CATKQVGETQYF. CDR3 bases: TGTGCTACAAAACAGGTTGGAGAGACCCAGTACTTC.

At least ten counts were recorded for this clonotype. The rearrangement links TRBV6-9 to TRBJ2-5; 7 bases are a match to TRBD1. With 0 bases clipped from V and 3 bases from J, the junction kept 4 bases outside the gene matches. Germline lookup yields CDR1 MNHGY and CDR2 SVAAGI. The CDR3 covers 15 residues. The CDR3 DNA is TGTGCCAGCAGTTATTCCGGGACAGTGGAAGAGACCCAGTACTTC. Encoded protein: CASSYSGTVEETQYF.

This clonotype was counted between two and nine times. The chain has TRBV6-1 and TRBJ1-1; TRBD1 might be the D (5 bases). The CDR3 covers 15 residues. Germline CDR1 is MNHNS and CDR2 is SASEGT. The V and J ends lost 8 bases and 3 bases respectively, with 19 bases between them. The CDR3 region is CASQGGLGYYTEAFF. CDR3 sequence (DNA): TGTGCCAGCCAGGGCGGATTGGGATATTACACTGAAGCTTTCTTT.

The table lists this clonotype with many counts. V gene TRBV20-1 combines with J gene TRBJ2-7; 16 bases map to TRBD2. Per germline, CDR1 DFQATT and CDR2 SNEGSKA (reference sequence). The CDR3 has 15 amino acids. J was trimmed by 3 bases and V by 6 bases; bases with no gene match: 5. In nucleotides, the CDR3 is TGCAGTGCGGGGACTAGCGGGAGGGGGGGCTACGAGCAGTACTTC. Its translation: CSAGTSGRGGYEQYF.

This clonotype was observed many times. CDR3 loop: CASGLGDLSSYEQYF. The CDR3 bases are TGTGCTAGTGGTTTGGGGGACTTGAGCTCCTACGAGCAGTACTTC. The chain links TRBV12-5 to TRBJ2-7; perhaps TRBD2 as D (6 bases). CDR3 length: 15 residues. Trimming took 1 base from V and 0 from J, leaving 10 bases between them. Germline V gives CDR1 LGHNT, CDR2 FRNRAP.

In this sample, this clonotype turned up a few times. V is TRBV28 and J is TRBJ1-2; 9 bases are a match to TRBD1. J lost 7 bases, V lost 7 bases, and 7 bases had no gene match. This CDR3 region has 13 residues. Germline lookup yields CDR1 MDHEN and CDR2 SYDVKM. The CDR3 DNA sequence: TGTGCCAGCAACCCAGGACAGGGGAGTGGCTACACCTTC. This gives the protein CASNPGQGSGYTF.

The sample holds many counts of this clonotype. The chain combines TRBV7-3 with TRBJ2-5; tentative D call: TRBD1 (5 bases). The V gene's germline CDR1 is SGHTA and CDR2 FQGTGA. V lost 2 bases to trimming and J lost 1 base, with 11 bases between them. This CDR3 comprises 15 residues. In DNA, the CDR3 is TGTGCCAGCAGCTTAGGGGCAGGGCTCCAAGAGACCCAGTACTTC. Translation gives CASSLGAGLQETQYF.